The clone carrying this T cell receptor (beta chain) was counted between two and nine times. Antigen specificity is unknown. Libraries for TCRalpha and TCRbeta carried sample barcodes and unique molecular identifiers via 5'RACE. TCRdb re-analysed the 5' RACE reads in MiXCR, keeping a single row per CDR3 protein. Of a few hundred thousand distinct CDR3 sequences in the sample, 25% to 30% were seen once. These data belong to a study of T-cell memory formation after mild COVID-19. The study, taken as a whole, reports: Contracting CD4+ clones sat mainly in CM and EM; CD8+ in EMRA.

V lost 0 bases, J lost 6 bases, and 8 bases stayed unmatched. The germline V gene has CDR1 LGHDT and CDR2 YNNKEL (reference sequence). The CDR3 consists of 17 residues. J is TRBJ2-2 and V is TRBV3-1; 9 nucleotides align to TRBD1. The TCR originated in an adult woman who had mild COVID-19 (a few samples of this study predate the infection). Cell type and time point are not known. The sample consisted of PBMCs or a T cell subset sorted from them (not recorded which). The CDR3 reads CASSQESLRQGAGELFF. CDR3 DNA sequence: TGTGCCAGCAGCCAAGAGAGTTTGCGACAGGGGGCCGGGGAGCTGTTTTTT.